The next 21 T cell receptor beta chains were all read from a single sample in a study of cytomegalovirus exposure and HLA in healthy donors. Data came from immunoSEQ multiplex PCR; TCRdb stores just in-frame clones and leaves some out. The sample shows 200,000 to 250,000 clones, around nine tenths of them seen only once. The sequencing input was PBMCs. Receptors were obtained from a woman between 18 and 30 years old in good health and CMV-seropositive.

J is TRBJ2-1 and V is TRBV20-1; D may be TRBD1 (5 bases). Germline CDR1 is DFQATT and CDR2 is SNEGSKA (reference sequence). The CDR3 loop spans 10 amino acids. The CDR3 DNA reads TGCTTGGAAGGGGCGCGTGAGCAGTTCTTC. It specifies CLEGAREQFF.

This clone was picked up a small number of times. This chain joins TRBV19 and TRBJ2-7, with D hard to call. Germline V gene lookup returns CDR1 LNHDA and CDR2 SQIVND (reference sequence). V was trimmed by 4 bases and J by 0 bases, leaving 13 bases between them. The CDR3 length is 15 residues. The CDR3 spells CASSNPLRNSYEQYF. The DNA of the CDR3 is TGTGCCAGTAGTAACCCTTTGCGGAACTCCTACGAGCAGTACTTC.

This rearrangement joins TRBV5-6 to TRBJ2-5; TRBD2 matches at 12 bases. V was pared by 2 bases and J by 3 bases, with 11 bases of the junction left unmatched. CDR1 is SGHDT, CDR2 YYEEEE, per germline. This CDR3 comprises 18 residues. The CDR3 loop is CASSFEAGLAGIEETQYF. Here the CDR3 DNA reads TGTGCCAGCAGCTTTGAAGCAGGACTAGCGGGAATTGAAGAGACCCAGTACTTC. The full variable domain, completed using reference TRBV5-6 and TRBJ2-5, is DAGVTQSPTHLIKTRGQQVTLRCSPKSGHDTVSWYQQALGQGPQFIFQYYEEEERQRGNFPDRFSGHQFPNYSSELNVNALLLGDSALYLCASSFEAGLAGIEETQYFGPGTRLLVL.

The V call is TRBV9, the J call TRBJ2-3; maybe TRBD2 (6 bases). The V end was cut by 3 bases, the J end by 4 bases, with 15 bases between. The germline V gene has CDR1 SGDLS and CDR2 YYNGEE. The CDR3 has 15 amino acids. The CDR3 region is CASSDLGRSSDTQYF. In nucleotides, the CDR3 is TGTGCCAGCAGCGACCTGGGGAGGTCGTCAGATACGCAGTATTTT.

The chain uses TRBV27 and TRBJ2-7, with 12 nucleotides matching TRBD2. CDR1 is MNHEY and CDR2 is SMNVEV in the germline V gene (reference sequence). This CDR3 comprises 19 residues. Unmatched junction bases numbered 14, after V lost 3 bases and J lost 2 bases. The CDR3 DNA reads as TGTGCCAGCAGTTTTGCGCGACTAGCGGGAGTGAAGCCCACCTACGAGCAGTACTTC. Translated: CASSFARLAGVKPTYEQYF.

The chain has TRBV6-1 and TRBJ1-2; possibly TRBD1 for D (6 bases). The germline V gene encodes CDR1 MNHNS and CDR2 SASEGT. Trimming left V 0 bases short and J 5 bases short, with 19 bases between. The CDR3 runs 17 residues. CDR3 residues: CASSEAGSTGIVYGYTF. In nucleotides, the CDR3 is TGTGCCAGCAGTGAAGCGGGTTCTACAGGGATCGTTTATGGCTACACCTTC.

CDR3 in DNA: TGTGCCAGCAGGATAGCGGGAAGCTCCTACGAGCAGTACTTC. Amino acids: CASRIAGSSYEQYF. This chain joins TRBV27 and TRBJ2-7; 8 bases line up with TRBD2. V trimming: 6 bases; J trimming: 0 bases; junction bases outside the gene matches: 4. The CDR3 totals 14 residues. CDR1 is MNHEY, CDR2 SMNVEV, per germline (reference sequence).

The chain recombines TRBV7-6 with TRBJ2-7; 7 nucleotides align to TRBD2. The J segment lost 6 bases and the V segment lost 1 base, leaving 3 bases of the junction unmatched. The CDR3 totals 13 residues. Germline lookup yields CDR1 SGHVS and CDR2 FNYEAQ. CDR3 in amino acids: CASSLELAREQYF. CDR3 in DNA: TGTGCCAGCAGCTTAGAACTAGCGCGCGAGCAGTACTTC.

The rearrangement joins TRBV2 to TRBJ2-3, with 8 positions matching TRBD1. Germline CDR1 reads SNHLY; CDR2 reads FYNNEI. The CDR3 has 14 amino acids. V trimming: 7 bases; J trimming: 4 bases; junction bases outside the gene matches: 7. CDR3 amino acids: CASKRDRSPDTQYF. In nucleotides, the CDR3 is TGTGCCAGCAAAAGGGACAGGTCCCCAGATACGCAGTATTTT.

The J gene is TRBJ1-1, the V gene TRBV2; D perhaps matches TRBD1 (6 bases). V lost 0 bases and J lost 4, with 9 bases in between. The CDR3 consists of 14 residues. Per the germline V gene, CDR1 is SNHLY and CDR2 is FYNNEI. CDR3 DNA: TGTGCCAGCAGTGAAGCGTGGGGGCCCACTGAAGCTTTCTTT. Its protein product is CASSEAWGPTEAFF. Drawing the rest from reference TRBV2 and TRBJ1-1, the complete variable domain is EPEVTQTPSHQVTQMGQEVILRCVPISNHLYFYWYRQILGQKVEFLVSFYNNEISEKSEIFDDQFSVERPDGSNFTLKIRSTKLEDSAMYFCASSEAWGPTEAFFGQGTRLTVV.

The chain couples TRBV2 to TRBJ2-6; 7 positions match TRBD2. Germline-derived CDR1 and CDR2 are SNHLY and FYNNEI. There are 16 residues in the CDR3. Trimming removed 7 bases from V and 2 bases from J; junction bases left unmatched: 8. DNA of the CDR3: TGTGCCAGCAACCCGGGAGGATTCACTGGGGCCAACGTCCTGACTTTC. Translating it yields CASNPGGFTGANVLTF.

The chain carries TRBV28 and TRBJ2-3; possibly TRBD1 for D (5 bases). V dropped 6 bases and J dropped 4 bases, with 23 bases sitting between them. CDR1 and CDR2 from the germline V gene are MDHEN and SYDVKM. This CDR3 is built from 17 residues. CDR3 sequence reads: CASSYQQAFKVADTQYF. The CDR3 nucleotides are TGTGCCAGCAGCTACCAACAGGCGTTTAAGGTCGCAGATACGCAGTATTTT. Drawing the rest from reference TRBV28 and TRBJ2-3, the complete variable domain is DVKVTQSSRYLVKRTGEKVFLECVQDMDHENMFWYRQDPGLGLRLIYFSYDVKMKEKGDIPEGYSVSREKKERFSLILESASTNQTSMYLCASSYQQAFKVADTQYFGPGTRLTVL.

This chain connects TRBV7-2 to TRBJ2-5; 7 bases are a match to TRBD1. Germline V gene data show CDR1 as SGHTA and CDR2 as FQGNSA. V lost 8 bases, J lost 5 bases, and 14 bases stayed unmatched. The CDR3 covers 15 residues. DNA of the CDR3: TGTGCCAGCCAGCCACTCGGGACAGTATTGGAGACCCAGTACTTC. Residues: CASQPLGTVLETQYF.

CDR3 protein: CASSVGAQQIYEAFF. CDR3 nucleotides: TGTGCCAGCAGCGTAGGGGCACAACAGATCTATGAAGCTTTCTTT. The rearrangement joins TRBV9 to TRBJ1-1; D not certain. CDR3 size: 15 residues. Trimming removed 0 bases from V and 7 bases from J, with 16 bases in between. Looked up from germline, CDR1 is SGDLS and CDR2 is YYNGEE.

The rearrangement links TRBV28 to TRBJ2-1; TRBD2 agrees at 9 bases. This CDR3 contains 17 residues. Germline V gene lookup returns CDR1 MDHEN and CDR2 SYDVKM. J lost 4 bases, V lost 5 bases, and 12 bases had no gene match. CDR3 coding DNA: TGTGCCAGCAGTAGCAGCGGGAGGTTCAACGGATACAATGAGCAGTTCTTC. Translating it yields CASSSSGRFNGYNEQFF.

The V call is TRBV28, the J call TRBJ1-5; 7 nucleotides line up with TRBD1. Germline V CDR1 and CDR2: MDHEN, SYDVKM. The CDR3 spans 15 residues. J gave up 5 bases and V 1 base, and 5 bases lay outside the gene matches. The CDR3 DNA sequence: TGTGCCAGCAGTTTATATAGGGGGCTGGATCAGCCCCAGCATTTT. Residues: CASSLYRGLDQPQHF.

The chain links TRBV12-5 to TRBJ2-1; TRBD2 matches 10 bases. Germline CDR1 and CDR2: LGHNT and FRNRAP. The length of the CDR3 is 22 residues. V lost 0 bases, J lost 9 bases, and 26 bases stayed unmatched. CDR3 loop: CASGLVSGGMASGRHPKGEQFF. CDR3 coding DNA: TGTGCTAGTGGTTTGGTATCAGGGGGGATGGCTAGCGGGAGACACCCCAAGGGTGAGCAGTTCTTC.

The chain links TRBV6-5 to TRBJ1-5; a possible D gene is TRBD1 (5 bases). From germline, CDR1 is MNHEY and CDR2 SVGAGI. The ends were cut back, 2 bases at V and 6 bases at J, with 14 bases in the middle. The CDR3 loop spans 15 amino acids. Written as DNA, the CDR3 is TGTGCCAGCAGTTACCGACAGCGTTATGGTCAGCCCCAGCATTTT. This encodes CASSYRQRYGQPQHF.

The rearrangement links TRBV7-9 to TRBJ1-1; D not resolved. V was cut by 3 bases and J by 1 base, with 6 bases left in between. CDR1 SEHNR and CDR2 FQNEAQ come from the germline V gene (reference sequence). The CDR3 contains 13 residues. Here the CDR3 DNA reads TGTGCCAGCAGCTTGTCCCAGAACACTGAAGCTTTCTTT. Protein product: CASSLSQNTEAFF.

As regards this clone: This specimen includes other DNA sequences encoding the same CDR3. The chain uses TRBV2 and TRBJ1-1; 7 positions agree with TRBD1. Germline values: CDR1 SNHLY, CDR2 FYNNEI. The CDR3 is 13 amino acids. The V and J ends lost 4 bases and 2 bases, in that order; junction bases with no gene match: 1. The CDR3 DNA reads as TGTGCCAGCAGTGGACAGGGTAACACTGAAGCTTTCTTT. It encodes CASSGQGNTEAFF.

The J gene is TRBJ2-1, the V gene TRBV9, with a weak D call TRBD1 (6 bases). The CDR3 runs to 17 residues. Germline loops: CDR1 SGDLS, CDR2 YYNGEE. V lost 2 bases and J 1 base, leaving 16 bases between the germline ends. The CDR3 spells CASSVLTTGRSYNEQFF. The CDR3 nucleotides read TGTGCCAGCAGCGTCCTTACGACAGGCCGTTCCTACAATGAGCAGTTCTTC.